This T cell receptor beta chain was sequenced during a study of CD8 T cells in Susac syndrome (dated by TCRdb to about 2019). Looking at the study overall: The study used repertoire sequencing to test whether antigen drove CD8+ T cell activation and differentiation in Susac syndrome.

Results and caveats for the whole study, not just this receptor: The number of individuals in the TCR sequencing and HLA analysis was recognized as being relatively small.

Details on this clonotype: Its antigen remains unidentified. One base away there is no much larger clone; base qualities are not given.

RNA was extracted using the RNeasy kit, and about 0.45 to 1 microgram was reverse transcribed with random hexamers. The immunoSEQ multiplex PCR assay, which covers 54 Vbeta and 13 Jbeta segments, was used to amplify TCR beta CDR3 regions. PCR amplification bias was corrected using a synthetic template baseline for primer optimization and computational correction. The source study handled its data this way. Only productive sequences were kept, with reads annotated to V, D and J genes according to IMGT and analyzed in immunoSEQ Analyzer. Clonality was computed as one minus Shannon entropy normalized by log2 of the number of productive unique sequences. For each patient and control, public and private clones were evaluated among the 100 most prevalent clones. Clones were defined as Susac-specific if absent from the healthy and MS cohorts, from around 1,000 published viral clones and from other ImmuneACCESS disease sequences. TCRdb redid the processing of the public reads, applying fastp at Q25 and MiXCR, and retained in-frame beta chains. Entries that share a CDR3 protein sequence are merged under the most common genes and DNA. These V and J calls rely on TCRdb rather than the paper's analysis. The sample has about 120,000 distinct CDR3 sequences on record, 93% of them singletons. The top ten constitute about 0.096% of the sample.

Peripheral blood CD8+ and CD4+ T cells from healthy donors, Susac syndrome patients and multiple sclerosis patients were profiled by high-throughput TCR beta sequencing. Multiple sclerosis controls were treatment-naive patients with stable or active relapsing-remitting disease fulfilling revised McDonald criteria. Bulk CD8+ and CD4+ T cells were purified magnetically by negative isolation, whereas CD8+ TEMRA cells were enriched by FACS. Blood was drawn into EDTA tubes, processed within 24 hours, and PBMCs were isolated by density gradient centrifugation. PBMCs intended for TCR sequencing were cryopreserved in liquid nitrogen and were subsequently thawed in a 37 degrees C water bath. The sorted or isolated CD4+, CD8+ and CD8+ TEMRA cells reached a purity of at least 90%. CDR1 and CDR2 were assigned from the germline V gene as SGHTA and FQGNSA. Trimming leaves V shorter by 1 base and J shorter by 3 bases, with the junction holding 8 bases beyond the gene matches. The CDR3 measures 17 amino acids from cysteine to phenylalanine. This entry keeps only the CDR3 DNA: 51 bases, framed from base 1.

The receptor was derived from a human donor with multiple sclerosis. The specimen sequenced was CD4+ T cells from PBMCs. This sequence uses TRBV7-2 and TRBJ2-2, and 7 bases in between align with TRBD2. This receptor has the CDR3 CASSLELTGGHTGELFF. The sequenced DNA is TGTGCCAGCAGCTTAGAGTTGACGGGGGGTCACACCGGGGAGCTGTTTTTT.